Listed here are 26 T cell receptor beta chains from one sample, sequenced in a study of cytomegalovirus exposure and HLA in healthy donors. It was with 60 Vbeta and 13 Jbeta primers that the PCR ran. Produced via immunoSEQ multiplex PCR; TCRdb's table is partial and in-frame only. Of some 210,000 clones listed, approximately 83% are singletons. Input material: PBMCs. The source is a woman between 45 and 65 years old in good health and CMV-seropositive.

A single count supports this clone. Compared with germline, one end of the junction differs, possibly owing to a read error. CDR3 loop: CASSARDAF. The CDR3 DNA sequence: TGTGCCAGCAGTGCCCGGGATGCCTTC. This rearrangement joins TRBV2 to TRBJ1-2, with D hard to call. This CDR3 region has 9 residues. The germline gives CDR1 SNHLY, CDR2 FYNNEI.

This chain links TRBV5-1 with TRBJ2-7; 11 nucleotides match TRBD1. The CDR3 has 17 residues. Trimming cost V 0 bases and J 0 bases; bases outside gene matches: 5. CDR1 and CDR2 from the germline V gene are SGHRS and YFSETQ. This CDR3 is CASSLGPGTGGSYEQYF. In DNA, the CDR3 is TGCGCCAGCAGCTTGGGTCCCGGGACAGGGGGCTCCTACGAGCAGTACTTC.

V usage is TRBV9 and J usage is TRBJ2-7; the D gene is possibly TRBD1 (5 bases). This CDR3 has 14 amino acids. Trimming left V 4 bases short and J 0 bases short, with 11 bases between. Germline V gene data show CDR1 as SGDLS and CDR2 as YYNGEE. CDR3 sequence: CASSQRGSSYEQYF. The DNA for the CDR3 is TGTGCCAGCAGCCAAAGGGGAAGCTCCTACGAGCAGTACTTC.

This chain connects TRBV6-6 to TRBJ1-4, with D unresolved. V shed 2 bases and J shed 6 bases, with 10 bases lying between them. Germline V gene sequence: CDR1 MNHNY, CDR2 SVGAGI (reference sequence). The CDR3 runs 14 residues. The CDR3 nucleotides are TGTGCCAGCAGTTACGGTCAGTCTTATGAAAAACTGTTTTTT. Its protein product is CASSYGQSYEKLFF.

The chain uses TRBV9 and TRBJ1-1, with unresolved D. This CDR3 spans 13 amino acids. CDR1 and CDR2 from the germline V gene are SGDLS and YYNGEE. V shed 4 bases and J shed 5 bases, with 12 bases lying between them. CDR3 nucleotide sequence: TGTGCCAGCAGCACCACTGAGGGAACTGAAGCTTTCTTT. It translates to CASSTTEGTEAFF. Full variable domain (rest looked up from reference TRBV9 and TRBJ1-1): DSGVTQTPKHLITATGQRVTLRCSPRSGDLSVYWYQQSLDQGLQFLIQYYNGEERAKGNILERFSAQQFPDLHSELNLSSLELGDSALYFCASSTTEGTEAFFGQGTRLTVV.

This chain connects TRBV28 to TRBJ1-5, with 8 bases matching TRBD1. Per germline, CDR1 MDHEN and CDR2 SYDVKM. The V segment lost 5 bases and the J segment 5 bases; nucleotides outside the gene matches: 5. The CDR3 totals 14 residues. In DNA, the CDR3 is TGTGCCAGCAGTCCCCAGGGGGCGTATCAGCCCCAGCATTTT. Encoded protein: CASSPQGAYQPQHF.

This chain connects TRBV5-1 to TRBJ1-4, with unresolved D. Trimming took off 0 bases at V and 4 bases at J, with 7 bases between the two ends. The CDR3 extends over 14 amino acids. The germline gives CDR1 SGHRS, CDR2 YFSETQ. In DNA, the CDR3 is TGCGCCAGCAGCTTGGGGCAGAATAATGAAAAACTGTTTTTT. It is translated as CASSLGQNNEKLFF.

The rearrangement joins TRBV6-6 to TRBJ2-2; 10 bases are shared with TRBD1. CDR3 length: 15 residues. Germline V gene sequence: CDR1 MNHNY, CDR2 SVGAGI (reference sequence). V trimming: 5 bases; J trimming: 8 bases; junction bases outside the gene matches: 8. The CDR3 is CASSHRQGAAGELFF. CDR3 coding DNA: TGTGCCAGCAGTCACCGACAGGGGGCTGCTGGGGAGCTGTTTTTT.

This clone was seen more than once but under ten times. The J gene is TRBJ2-7, the V gene TRBV4-1, with 8 bases that match TRBD2. Germline V gives CDR1 MGHRA, CDR2 YSYEKL. The CDR3 sequence is 17 residues long. Trimming removed 1 base from V and 2 bases from J; junction bases left unmatched: 10. This CDR3 reads CASSQGSSGTVTYEQYF. The CDR3, as DNA: TGCGCCAGCAGCCAAGGAAGTAGCGGGACCGTTACCTACGAGCAGTACTTC.

This chain joins TRBV7-6 and TRBJ2-1; 15 bases line up with TRBD2. This CDR3 has 17 residues. Germline CDR1 is SGHVS and CDR2 is FNYEAQ. After removal of 5 bases from V and 6 bases from J, the junction contained 8 bases not matched to a gene. The CDR3 spells CASSPTGLAGGFNEQFF. As DNA, the CDR3 is TGTGCCAGCAGCCCAACGGGACTAGCGGGGGGCTTCAATGAGCAGTTCTTC.

The chain employs TRBV29-1 and TRBJ1-1; D remains unclear. This CDR3 region has 12 residues. V shed 4 bases and J shed 10 bases, with 16 bases lying between them. Germline loops: CDR1 SQVTM, CDR2 ANQGSEA. The CDR3 bases are TGCAGCGTTGCTCCGGCCGGGATCCTAGCTTTCTTT. It specifies CSVAPAGILAFF.

CDR3 amino acids: CASSSTGEAPLHF. The CDR3, as DNA: TGTGCCAGCAGCTCTACAGGGGAGGCACCCCTCCACTTT. The V gene is TRBV5-6, the J gene TRBJ1-6; 7 positions match TRBD1. The CDR3 length is 13 residues. Trimming at V came to 3 bases and at J to 11 bases, leaving 5 bases not matched to a gene. Germline lookup yields CDR1 SGHDT and CDR2 YYEEEE.

There are a few counts of this clone. This sequence joins TRBV2 and TRBJ1-4; D not certain. CDR3 length: 14 residues. CDR1 is SNHLY and CDR2 is FYNNEI in the germline V gene. Trimming took 8 bases from V and 5 from J, leaving 15 bases between them. This CDR3 is CASGRRSTNEKLFF. The CDR3 nucleotides read TGTGCCAGCGGGAGGCGGAGCACCAATGAAAAACTGTTTTTT.

V and J are TRBV30 and TRBJ2-1, with TRBD2 as a possible D gene (6 bases). The V gene's germline CDR1 is GTSNPN and CDR2 SVGIG (reference sequence). The CDR3 is 13 residues long. Trimming pared 3 bases from V and 7 bases from J, leaving 13 bases between. The CDR3 protein is CAWSGDWGNEQFF. The DNA for the CDR3 is TGTGCCTGGAGCGGGGACTGGGGGAATGAGCAGTTCTTC.

The genes are TRBV29-1 and TRBJ2-3, with 8 positions matching TRBD1. The CDR3 has 14 amino acids. After removal of 7 bases from V and 7 bases from J, the junction contained 13 bases not matched to a gene. The germline V gene has CDR1 SQVTM and CDR2 ANQGSEA. The CDR3 spells CSERPGQASHTQYF. For the CDR3, the DNA is TGCAGCGAAAGACCGGGACAGGCCTCCCATACGCAGTATTTT.

The V and J genes are TRBV6-1 and TRBJ2-5; possible D gene TRBD2, 6 bases. With 5 bases removed from V and 5 bases from J, the gap between germline ends came to 12 bases. Looked up from germline, CDR1 is MNHNS and CDR2 is SASEGT. CDR3 length equals 13 residues. Written as DNA, the CDR3 is TGTGCCAGCAGTATTCTAGCGTCGGAGACCCAGTACTTC. Translating gives CASSILASETQYF.

The chain has TRBV7-2 and TRBJ1-1, with D maybe TRBD1 (5 bases). V dropped 1 base and J dropped 4 bases, with 10 bases sitting between them. Per the germline V gene, CDR1 is SGHTA and CDR2 is FQGNSA. CDR3 length equals 14 residues. CDR3: CASSLVGRGTEAFF. The CDR3 coding sequence is TGTGCCAGCAGCTTAGTGGGGAGGGGCACTGAAGCTTTCTTT.

This rearrangement joins TRBV19 to TRBJ1-5, with 7 bases matching TRBD1. The J segment lost 3 bases and the V segment lost 5 bases, leaving 4 bases of the junction unmatched. The length of the CDR3 is 14 residues. Germline loops: CDR1 LNHDA, CDR2 SQIVND (reference sequence). CDR3 sequence: CASSGQANNQPQHF. The DNA for the CDR3 is TGTGCCAGTAGTGGACAGGCGAACAATCAGCCCCAGCATTTT.

CDR3 bases: TGTGCCAGTAGTATATATAGGGCAGGGGGCCGGGAGACCCAGTACTTC. Its protein product is CASSIYRAGGRETQYF. The chain has TRBV19 and TRBJ2-5; TRBD1 aligns across 8 bases. With V trimmed by 2 bases and J by 5 bases, 10 bases remained unmatched. Per germline, CDR1 LNHDA and CDR2 SQIVND (reference sequence). There are 16 residues in the CDR3.

The chain couples TRBV5-1 to TRBJ1-1; 7 bases agree with TRBD1. From germline, CDR1 is SGHRS and CDR2 YFSETQ. The CDR3 runs to 14 residues. The J segment lost 0 bases and the V segment lost 5 bases, leaving 4 bases of the junction unmatched. CDR3 residues: CASRRQGMNTEAFF. The CDR3 nucleotides read TGCGCCAGCAGGCGACAGGGAATGAACACTGAAGCTTTCTTT.

This chain joins TRBV5-1 and TRBJ2-5, with 9 bases fitting TRBD1. CDR3 size: 16 residues. Losses at the gene ends were 6 bases for V and 2 bases for J; bases not matched to a gene: 11. Germline CDR1 and CDR2: SGHRS and YFSETQ. The CDR3 DNA reads as TGCGCCAGCACCCTGACCCCGGGACAGGGTCAAGAGACCCAGTACTTC. This codes for CASTLTPGQGQETQYF.

The V and J genes are TRBV5-1 and TRBJ1-2, with 9 bases that match TRBD1. CDR1 and CDR2 (germline): SGHRS, YFSETQ. The CDR3 totals 15 residues. V shed 3 bases, J shed 6 bases, and the junction held 9 bases outside the gene matches. The CDR3 is CASSYYGQGSDGYTF. The CDR3, as DNA: TGCGCCAGCAGCTATTACGGACAGGGGAGTGATGGCTACACCTTC.

V gene TRBV29-1 combines with J gene TRBJ1-1, with 9 bases fitting TRBD1. Trimming took 6 bases from V and 5 from J; bases not matched to a gene: 7. CDR1 is SQVTM, CDR2 ANQGSEA, per germline. This CDR3 has 13 amino acids. As DNA, the CDR3 is TGCAGCGTGGGACAGGGCCAGGGGACTGAAGCTTTCTTT. The encoded protein is CSVGQGQGTEAFF.

This clone was picked up one time. The chain links TRBV18 to TRBJ2-7; a weak D match, TRBD2 (5 bases). The CDR3 extends over 15 amino acids. Deletions cut 4 bases from V and 3 bases from J, with 16 bases between. The germline V gene has CDR1 KGHSH and CDR2 LQKENI. In DNA, the CDR3 is TGTGCCAGCTCACTACCAGGTGGTGCGGGCTACGAGCAGTACTTC. Its protein is CASSLPGGAGYEQYF.

V gene TRBV7-6 combines with J gene TRBJ2-7, with a weak D call TRBD2 (5 bases). The CDR3 contains 13 residues. V gave up 5 bases and J gave up 2 bases, with 10 bases separating them. Germline V lookup: CDR1 SGHVS, CDR2 FNYEAQ. The CDR3 nucleotides read TGTGCCAGCAGCGTTGAGAGGGCCTACGAGCAGTACTTC. This sequence encodes CASSVERAYEQYF.

This clone was seen just once. The gene calls are TRBV19 and TRBJ1-6, with D tentatively TRBD1 (5 bases). The CDR3 runs 15 residues. Trimming stripped 7 bases from V and 7 bases from J, with 17 bases between. Germline CDR1 is LNHDA and CDR2 is SQIVND (reference sequence). The CDR3 sequence: CASNVQGRRNSPLHF. The CDR3, as DNA: TGTGCCAGTAATGTTCAGGGCAGACGAAATTCACCCCTCCACTTT.